Each of the 22 T cell receptor beta chains below was sequenced from the same sample in a study of T cells in narcolepsy (dated by TCRdb to between 2018 and 2020). Receptor amplification or capture employed the immunoSEQ multiplex PCR assay. Here the immuneACCESS table is served through TCRdb, limited to in-frame sequences with V and J called. Missing clones are a known gap in these copies; in checked studies unresolved V genes cover under half, and the rest lacks a known reason. The sample contains 25,000 to 35,000 clones, around 82% of them found a single time. The top ten hold under 1.4% of the sample. The specimen sequenced was CD45RA- memory CD4+ T cells from PBMCs. Read against the paper, the sample's cell subset or site label means: memory T cells sorted ex vivo from peripheral blood. The receptors were gathered from a human donor with narcolepsy.

The gene calls are TRBV5-1 and TRBJ2-1; 10 bases map to TRBD2. Germline-derived CDR1 and CDR2 are SGHRS and YFSETQ. CDR3 length equals 15 residues. Losses at the gene ends were 3 bases for V and 6 bases for J; bases not matched to a gene: 6. CDR3 protein: CASSSQRGGGNEQFF. The CDR3 nucleotides read TGCGCCAGCAGCTCCCAGCGGGGGGGCGGCAATGAGCAGTTCTTC.

The chain recombines TRBV4-1 with TRBJ2-3; D may be TRBD2 (5 bases). Between the trimmed V and J ends, which lost 4 bases and 0 bases, there was a span of 11 bases. The CDR3 contains 15 residues. The germline gives CDR1 MGHRA, CDR2 YSYEKL. The CDR3 DNA reads as TGCGCCAGCAGCCTGCGCGCGGGTAGCACAGATACGCAGTATTTT. This encodes CASSLRAGSTDTQYF.

Here the CDR3 reads CASSRGGQGFGYTF. The CDR3 DNA reads as TGCGCCAGCAGCCGCGGGGGACAGGGCTTTGGCTACACCTTC. The chain has TRBV4-1 and TRBJ1-2, with 9 bases that match TRBD1. This CDR3 is built from 14 residues. V lost 4 bases, J lost 7 bases, and 7 bases stayed unmatched. The germline V gene encodes CDR1 MGHRA and CDR2 YSYEKL.

This clone was seen only a few times. The genes are TRBV18 and TRBJ1-4; D gene uncertain. CDR3 size: 15 residues. The V end lost 2 bases, the J end lost 0 bases, and 7 bases lay between the germline ends. The V gene's germline CDR1 is KGHSH and CDR2 LQKENI. This CDR3 is CASSPGGPTNEKLFF. CDR3 sequence (DNA): TGTGCCAGCTCACCAGGCGGACCAACTAATGAAAAACTGTTTTTT. Complete variable domain (other parts from reference TRBV18 and TRBJ1-4): NAGVMQNPRHLVRRRGQEARLRCSPMKGHSHVYWYRQLPEEGLKFMVYLQKENIIDESGMPKERFSAEFPKEGPSILRIQQVVRGDSAAYFCASSPGGPTNEKLFFGSGTQLSVL.

The V call is TRBV25-1, the J call TRBJ1-1, with TRBD1 matching 9 bases. This CDR3 is 13 amino acids long. Germline V lookup: CDR1 MGHDK, CDR2 SYGVNS. The V and J ends lost 4 bases and 6 bases, in that order; junction bases with no gene match: 3. CDR3 amino acids: CASSGRTGAEAFF. The CDR3 region has the DNA TGTGCCAGCAGTGGCAGGACAGGGGCTGAAGCTTTCTTT.

This clone was recorded only once. This chain connects TRBV5-6 to TRBJ1-1, with 7 bases fitting TRBD1. The germline V gene encodes CDR1 SGHDT and CDR2 YYEEEE. The V segment lost 0 bases and the J segment 4 bases; nucleotides outside the gene matches: 6. The CDR3 runs 15 residues. Here the CDR3 DNA reads TGTGCCAGCAGCTTGGGTGGGACAGTGGGCACTGAAGCTTTCTTT. As protein: CASSLGGTVGTEAFF.

This chain uses TRBV11-2 with TRBJ2-5; 8 bases map to TRBD1. CDR1 is SGHAT and CDR2 is FQNNGV in the germline V gene. V trimming: 4 bases; J trimming: 4 bases; junction bases outside the gene matches: 8. The CDR3 runs to 15 residues. The CDR3 coding sequence is TGTGCCAGCAGCTCAGGACAGGGAGGAATAGAGACCCAGTACTTC. It encodes CASSSGQGGIETQYF.

This chain connects TRBV5-4 to TRBJ2-5; tentative D call: TRBD2 (5 bases). The CDR3 spans 14 residues. Germline values: CDR1 SGHNT, CDR2 YYREEE (reference sequence). Trimming removed 1 base from V and 3 bases from J, with 10 bases in between. The CDR3 DNA sequence: TGTGCCAGCAGCTTGTCCGGGAAGGAAGAGACCCAGTACTTC. Translating it yields CASSLSGKEETQYF.

The rearrangement links TRBV9 to TRBJ2-5, with TRBD2 identical over 10 bases. Germline-derived CDR1 and CDR2 are SGDLS and YYNGEE. Losses at the gene ends were 4 bases for V and 1 base for J; bases not matched to a gene: 7. The CDR3 covers 16 residues. The CDR3 coding sequence is TGTGCCAGCAGCACAGCCGGGACTAGCGTCCAAGAGACCCAGTACTTC. This sequence encodes CASSTAGTSVQETQYF.

This chain links TRBV5-5 with TRBJ2-7, with no clear D. This CDR3 has 14 amino acids. V was trimmed by 4 bases and J by 2 bases, leaving 13 bases between them. Per the germline V gene, CDR1 is SGHKS and CDR2 is YYEKEE (reference sequence). The CDR3 region is CASSQTRSTYEQYF. Here the CDR3 DNA reads TGTGCCAGCAGCCAAACAAGGTCTACCTACGAGCAGTACTTC. Supplemented by reference TRBV5-5 and TRBJ2-7, the full variable domain reads DAGVTQSPTHLIKTRGQQVTLRCSPISGHKSVSWYQQVLGQGPQFIFQYYEKEERGRGNFPDRFSARQFPNYSSELNVNALLLGDSALYLCASSQTRSTYEQYFGPGTRLTVT.

The chain links TRBV7-9 to TRBJ2-7, with 9 bases aligning to TRBD1. CDR3 size: 14 residues. CDR1 and CDR2 from the germline V gene are SEHNR and FQNEAQ (reference sequence). The J segment lost 2 bases and the V segment lost 8 bases, leaving 7 bases of the junction unmatched. CDR3 loop: CASASGTGTYEQYF. CDR3 coding DNA: TGTGCCAGCGCCTCGGGGACAGGGACCTACGAGCAGTACTTC.

The chain carries TRBV5-1 and TRBJ2-1; perhaps TRBD1 as D (6 bases). This CDR3 region has 16 residues. Germline values: CDR1 SGHRS, CDR2 YFSETQ. The ends were cut back, 0 bases at V and 1 base at J, with 11 bases in the middle. The CDR3 DNA follows: TGCGCCAGCAGCTTGGCCGGACAGAGGTCCTACAATGAGCAGTTCTTC. Translated, it gives CASSLAGQRSYNEQFF.

CDR3 amino acids: CASSLDPTGELFF. In DNA form, the CDR3 reads TGTGCCAGCAGCTTAGATCCCACCGGGGAGCTGTTTTTT. The chain recombines TRBV11-2 with TRBJ2-2; D not certain. V gave up 0 bases and J gave up 4 bases, with 3 bases separating them. This CDR3 has 13 residues. CDR1 is SGHAT and CDR2 is FQNNGV in the germline V gene.

As concerns this clone: Other DNA sequences of this sample code for an identical CDR3. The chain links TRBV7-2 to TRBJ1-2, with a weak D call TRBD1 (6 bases). The V gene lost 5 bases and the J gene lost 8 bases, with 15 bases spanning the gap. The germline V gene encodes CDR1 SGHTA and CDR2 FQGNSA. This CDR3 has 13 residues. CDR3 loop: CASSGTGLGGYTF. The CDR3 bases are TGTGCCAGCAGCGGAACAGGGTTAGGCGGCTACACCTTC.

V usage is TRBV5-5 and J usage is TRBJ1-1; D is undetermined. Germline values: CDR1 SGHKS, CDR2 YYEKEE (reference sequence). CDR3 size: 12 residues. V gave up 2 bases and J gave up 2 bases, with 4 bases separating them. The CDR3 nucleotides read TGTGCCAGCAGCTTCGCCAACACTGAAGCTTTCTTT. Amino acid sequence: CASSFANTEAFF.

The chain couples TRBV6-5 to TRBJ1-2, with TRBD1 identical over 10 bases. Per germline, CDR1 MNHEY and CDR2 SVGAGI. CDR3 size: 14 residues. The V segment lost 8 bases and the J segment 8 bases; nucleotides outside the gene matches: 11. The CDR3 nucleotides read TGTGCCAGCTCCTGGAGACAGGGGGCGGGAGGCTACACCTTC. This gives the protein CASSWRQGAGGYTF.

The chain has TRBV5-1 and TRBJ1-1; a weak D match, TRBD1 (5 bases). The germline gives CDR1 SGHRS, CDR2 YFSETQ. The CDR3 sequence is 15 residues long. Trimming shortened V by 3 bases and J by 4 bases, and 16 bases separated the two germline ends. The CDR3 region is CASSSGRDLVTEAFF. DNA for the CDR3: TGCGCCAGCAGCTCGGGACGGGACTTAGTCACTGAAGCTTTCTTT.

The chain carries TRBV9 and TRBJ2-7; tentative D call: TRBD2 (6 bases). Germline assignment: CDR1 SGDLS and CDR2 YYNGEE. The CDR3 covers 14 residues. V lost 3 bases to trimming and J lost 6 bases, with 16 bases between them. DNA of the CDR3: TGTGCCAGCAGCGCCCGGGACTGGCAAGCCGAGCAGTACTTC. This codes for CASSARDWQAEQYF.

The V and J genes are TRBV7-8 and TRBJ2-7, with 7 bases lining up with TRBD1. CDR3 size: 15 residues. Germline values: CDR1 SGHVS, CDR2 FQNEAQ. V dropped 3 bases and J dropped 0; count of bases not matched to a gene: 5. CDR3 loop: CASSFFGQVSYEQYF. Written as DNA, the CDR3 is TGTGCCAGCAGCTTTTTCGGACAGGTCTCCTACGAGCAGTACTTC.

The rearrangement joins TRBV5-6 to TRBJ1-6; D unclear. The ends were cut back, 0 bases at V and 10 bases at J, with 20 bases in the middle. The CDR3 is 17 amino acids. Germline V gene sequence: CDR1 SGHDT, CDR2 YYEEEE. CDR3 DNA: TGTGCCAGCAGCTTGGTCCGGGGAGGATCGGATATATCACCCCTCCACTTT. This codes for CASSLVRGGSDISPLHF.

This chain joins TRBV28 and TRBJ2-5; possibly TRBD1 or TRBD2 for D (5 bases each). V was cut by 8 bases and J by 4 bases, with 20 bases left in between. The CDR3 is 15 residues long. Per germline, CDR1 MDHEN and CDR2 SYDVKM. The DNA of the CDR3 is TGTGCCAGCGGTGATAGGGCGAGGGGCGGAGAGACCCAGTACTTC. Protein: CASGDRARGGETQYF.

The rearrangement joins TRBV5-7 to TRBJ2-6; D is unresolved. TRBV5-7 is assigned to the ORF class and has an uncertain function. Trimming shortened V by 2 bases and J by 0 bases, and 6 bases separated the two germline ends. The length of the CDR3 is 15 residues. The CDR3 spells CASSLIISGANVLTF. As DNA, the CDR3 is TGTGCCAGCAGCTTAATAATCTCTGGGGCCAACGTCCTGACTTTC.